These 3 T cell receptor beta chains were sequenced from one sample in a study of cytomegalovirus exposure and HLA in healthy donors (TCRdb year 2017). Libraries were built with the immunoSEQ multiplex PCR assay. The multiplex PCR relied on a mix of 60 forward primers for TCR Vbeta segments and 13 reverse primers for TCR Jbeta segments. Not all clones reach the TCRdb copy of this immuneACCESS table, which keeps in-frame sequences only. Checked studies attribute under half of the gap to unresolved V genes and leave the rest unexplained. The sample table shows around 130,000 clones, and around 71% are seen once. Of the sample, about 2.4% is held by the ten largest clones. The sample comprised PBMCs. Receptors were obtained from a woman aged 55-70 years in good health and CMV-seropositive.

This clone showed up just a few times. The chain is built from TRBV7-3 and TRBJ2-7, with 10 bases matching TRBD1. CDR1 and CDR2 (germline): SGHTA, FQGTGA. V lost 5 bases and J lost 2; bases outside the gene matches: 3. CDR3 size: 14 residues. CDR3 protein: CASSPGQGAYEQYF. The CDR3 DNA reads as TGTGCCAGCAGCCCAGGACAGGGGGCCTACGAGCAGTACTTC.

The chain links TRBV18 to TRBJ1-2, with D perhaps TRBD1 (5 bases). This CDR3 contains 14 residues. V was pared by 2 bases and J by 2 bases, with 9 bases between. Germline CDR1 and CDR2: KGHSH and LQKENI. The CDR3 DNA sequence: TGTGCCAGCTCACCAGGCTCAGGGAACTATGGCTACACCTTC. This codes for CASSPGSGNYGYTF.

This clone was observed once. This chain connects TRBV11-1 to TRBJ1-6; the D is unclear. Trimming took 2 bases from V and 0 from J, leaving 8 bases between them. The CDR3 has 16 amino acids. Looked up from germline, CDR1 is SGHAT and CDR2 is FQDESV (reference sequence). CDR3 nucleotides: TGTGCCAGCAGCTTATCTCCCCGCTCCTATAATTCACCCCTCCACTTT. It specifies CASSLSPRSYNSPLHF. Variable domain in full (rest from reference TRBV11-1 and TRBJ1-6): EAEVAQSPRYKITEKSQAVAFWCDPISGHATLYWYRQILGQGPELLVQFQDESVVDDSQLPKDRFSAERLKGVDSTLKIQPAELGDSAMYLCASSLSPRSYNSPLHFGNGTRLTVT.